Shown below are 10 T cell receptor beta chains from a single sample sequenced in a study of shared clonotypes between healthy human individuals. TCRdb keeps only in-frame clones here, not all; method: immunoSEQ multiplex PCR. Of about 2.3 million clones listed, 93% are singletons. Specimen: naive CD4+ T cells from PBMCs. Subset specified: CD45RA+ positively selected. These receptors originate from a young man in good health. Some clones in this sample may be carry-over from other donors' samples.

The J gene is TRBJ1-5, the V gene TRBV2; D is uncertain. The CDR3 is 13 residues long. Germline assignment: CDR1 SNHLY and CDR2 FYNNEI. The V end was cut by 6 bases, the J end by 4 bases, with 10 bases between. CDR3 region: CASSDERNQPQHF. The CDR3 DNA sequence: TGTGCCAGCAGCGATGAGAGGAATCAGCCCCAGCATTTT.

CDR3 bases: TGTGCCAGCAGCTTAGCGGTCCAGGTGAACACTGAAGCTTTCTTT. Translated, it gives CASSLAVQVNTEAFF. This chain joins TRBV7-9 and TRBJ1-1; D gene unclear. The CDR3 runs to 15 residues. The germline V gene encodes CDR1 SEHNR and CDR2 FQNEAQ (reference sequence). The V end was cut by 0 bases, the J end by 0 bases, with 8 bases between.

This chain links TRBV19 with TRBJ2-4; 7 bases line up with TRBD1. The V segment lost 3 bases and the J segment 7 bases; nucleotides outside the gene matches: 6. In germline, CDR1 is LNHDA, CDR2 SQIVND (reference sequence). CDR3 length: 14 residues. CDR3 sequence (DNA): TGTGCCAGTAGTATTGACAGGGAAAGGAACATTCAGTACTTC. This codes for CASSIDRERNIQYF.

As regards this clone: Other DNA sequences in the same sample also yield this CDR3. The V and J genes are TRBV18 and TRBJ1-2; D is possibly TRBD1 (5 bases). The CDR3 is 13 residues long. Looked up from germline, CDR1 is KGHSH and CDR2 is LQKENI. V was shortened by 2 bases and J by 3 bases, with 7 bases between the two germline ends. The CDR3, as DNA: TGTGCCAGCTCACCAGGCAGGGACTATGGCTACACCTTC. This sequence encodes CASSPGRDYGYTF.

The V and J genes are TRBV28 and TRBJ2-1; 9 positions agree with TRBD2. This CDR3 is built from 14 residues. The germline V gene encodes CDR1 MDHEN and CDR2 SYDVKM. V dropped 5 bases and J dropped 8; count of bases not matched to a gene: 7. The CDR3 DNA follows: TGTGCCAGCAGTGCGGCGGGAGGGCTTTATGAGCAGTTCTTC. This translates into CASSAAGGLYEQFF.

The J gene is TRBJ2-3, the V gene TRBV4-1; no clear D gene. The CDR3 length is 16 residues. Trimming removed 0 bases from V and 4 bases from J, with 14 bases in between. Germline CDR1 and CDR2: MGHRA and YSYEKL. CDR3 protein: CASSQDWRPTADTQYF. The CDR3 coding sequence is TGCGCCAGCAGCCAAGATTGGCGTCCGACGGCAGATACGCAGTATTTT.

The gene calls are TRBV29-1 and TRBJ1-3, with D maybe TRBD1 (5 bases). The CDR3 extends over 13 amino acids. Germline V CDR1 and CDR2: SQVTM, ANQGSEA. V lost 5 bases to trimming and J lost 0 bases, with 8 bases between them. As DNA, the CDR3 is TGCAGCGTTCAGGGAAACTCTGGAAACACCATATATTTT. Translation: CSVQGNSGNTIYF.

CDR3 DNA: TGTGCCAGCTCACCATCCAGGCAGACAGGCACTGAAGCTTTCTTT. It yields the protein CASSPSRQTGTEAFF. This rearrangement joins TRBV18 to TRBJ1-1; TRBD1 is a possible D gene (6 bases). This CDR3 has 15 residues. Trimming cost V 2 bases and J 4 bases, with 14 bases left between them. The germline V gene encodes CDR1 KGHSH and CDR2 LQKENI.

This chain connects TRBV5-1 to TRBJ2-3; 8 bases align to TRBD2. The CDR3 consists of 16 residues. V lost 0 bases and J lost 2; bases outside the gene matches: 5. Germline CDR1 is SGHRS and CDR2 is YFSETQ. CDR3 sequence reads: CASSLGPGGDTDTQYF. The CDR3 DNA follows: TGCGCCAGCAGCTTGGGGCCGGGAGGGGACACAGATACGCAGTATTTT.

The CDR3 DNA reads TGTGCTAGTGGTGTGAAACCGGCGGGTGAAGCTTTCTTT. It codes for CASGVKPAGEAFF. The V and J genes are TRBV12-5 and TRBJ1-1; D gene unclear. Germline values: CDR1 LGHNT, CDR2 FRNRAP. The CDR3 is 13 residues long. Deletions cut 5 bases from V and 7 bases from J, with 14 bases between.